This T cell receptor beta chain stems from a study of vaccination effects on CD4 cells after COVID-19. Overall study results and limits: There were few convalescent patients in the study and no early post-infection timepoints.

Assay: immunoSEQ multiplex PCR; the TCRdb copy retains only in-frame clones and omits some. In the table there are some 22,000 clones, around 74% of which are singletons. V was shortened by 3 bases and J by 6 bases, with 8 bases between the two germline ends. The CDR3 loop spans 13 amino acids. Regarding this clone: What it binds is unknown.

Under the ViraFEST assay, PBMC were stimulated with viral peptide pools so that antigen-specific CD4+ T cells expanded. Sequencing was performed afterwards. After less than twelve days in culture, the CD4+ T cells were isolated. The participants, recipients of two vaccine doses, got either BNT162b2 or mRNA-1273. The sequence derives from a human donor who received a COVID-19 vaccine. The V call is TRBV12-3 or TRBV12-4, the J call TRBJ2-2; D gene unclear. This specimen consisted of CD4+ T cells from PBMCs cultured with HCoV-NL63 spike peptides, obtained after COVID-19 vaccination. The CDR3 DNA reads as TGTGCCAGCAGTTTGGGTTGGGCCGGGGAGCTGTTTTTT. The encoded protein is CASSLGWAGELFF.